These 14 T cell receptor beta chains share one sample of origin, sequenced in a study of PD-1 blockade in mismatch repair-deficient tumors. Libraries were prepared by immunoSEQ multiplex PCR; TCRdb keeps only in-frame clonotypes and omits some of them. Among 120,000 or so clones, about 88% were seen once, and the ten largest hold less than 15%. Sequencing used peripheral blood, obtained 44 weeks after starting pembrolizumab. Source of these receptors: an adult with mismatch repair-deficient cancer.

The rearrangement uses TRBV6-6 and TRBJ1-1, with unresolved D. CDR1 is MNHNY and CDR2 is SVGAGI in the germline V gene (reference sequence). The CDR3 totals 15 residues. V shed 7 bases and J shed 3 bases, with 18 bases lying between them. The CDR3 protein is CASTREPTGYTEAFF. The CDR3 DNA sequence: TGTGCCAGCACCCGAGAACCGACGGGGTACACTGAAGCTTTCTTT.

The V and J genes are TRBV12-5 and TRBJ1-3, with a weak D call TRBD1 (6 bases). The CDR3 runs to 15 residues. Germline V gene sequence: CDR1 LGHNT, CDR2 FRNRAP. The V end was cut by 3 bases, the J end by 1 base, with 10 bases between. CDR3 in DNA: TGTGCTAGTGGTTTACACGGACAGTCTGGAAACACCATATATTTT. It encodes CASGLHGQSGNTIYF.

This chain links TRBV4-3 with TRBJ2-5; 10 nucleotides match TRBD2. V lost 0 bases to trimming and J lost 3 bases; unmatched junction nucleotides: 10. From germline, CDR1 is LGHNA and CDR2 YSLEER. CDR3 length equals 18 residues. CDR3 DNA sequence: TGCGCCAGCAGCCAAGATCTTACGCTAGCGGGGGCGAAAGAGACCCAGTACTTC. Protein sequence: CASSQDLTLAGAKETQYF.

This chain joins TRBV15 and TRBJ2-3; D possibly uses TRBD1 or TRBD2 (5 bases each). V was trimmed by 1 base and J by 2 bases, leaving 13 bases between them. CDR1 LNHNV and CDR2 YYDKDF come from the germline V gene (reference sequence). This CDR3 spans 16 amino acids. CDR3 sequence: CATSRGWGYNTDTQYF. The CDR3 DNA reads TGTGCCACCAGCAGAGGATGGGGGTACAACACAGATACGCAGTATTTT.

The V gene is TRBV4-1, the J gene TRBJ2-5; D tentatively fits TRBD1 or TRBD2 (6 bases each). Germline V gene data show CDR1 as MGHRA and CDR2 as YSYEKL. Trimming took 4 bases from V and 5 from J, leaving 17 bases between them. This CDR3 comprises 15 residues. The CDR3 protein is CASSPVGGERETQYF. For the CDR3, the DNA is TGCGCCAGCAGCCCAGTGGGGGGCGAGCGCGAGACCCAGTACTTC.

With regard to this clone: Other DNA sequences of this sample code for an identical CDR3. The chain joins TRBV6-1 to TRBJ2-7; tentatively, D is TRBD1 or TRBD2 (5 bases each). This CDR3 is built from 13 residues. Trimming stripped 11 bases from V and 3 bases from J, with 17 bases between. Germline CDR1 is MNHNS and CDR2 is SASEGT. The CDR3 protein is CAASREGFYEQYF. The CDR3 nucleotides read TGTGCCGCCTCGAGAGAGGGGTTCTACGAGCAGTACTTC.

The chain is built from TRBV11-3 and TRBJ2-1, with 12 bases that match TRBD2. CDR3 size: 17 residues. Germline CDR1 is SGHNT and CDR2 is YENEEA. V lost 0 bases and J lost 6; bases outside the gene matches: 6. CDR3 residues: CASSLESVTSGSNEQFF. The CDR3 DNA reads TGTGCCAGCAGCTTAGAATCCGTGACTAGCGGGAGCAATGAGCAGTTCTTC.

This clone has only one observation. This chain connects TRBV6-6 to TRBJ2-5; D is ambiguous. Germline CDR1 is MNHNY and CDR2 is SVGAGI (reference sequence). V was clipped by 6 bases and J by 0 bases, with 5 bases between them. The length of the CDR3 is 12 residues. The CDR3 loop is CASRTYQETQYF. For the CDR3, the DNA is TGTGCCAGCAGGACGTACCAAGAGACCCAGTACTTC.

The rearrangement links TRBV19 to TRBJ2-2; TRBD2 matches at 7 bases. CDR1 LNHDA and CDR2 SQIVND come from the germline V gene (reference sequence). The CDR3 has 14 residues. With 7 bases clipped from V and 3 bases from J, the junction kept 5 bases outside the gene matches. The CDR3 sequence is CASMGGRYTGELFF. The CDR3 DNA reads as TGTGCCAGTATGGGAGGGCGGTACACCGGGGAGCTGTTTTTT.

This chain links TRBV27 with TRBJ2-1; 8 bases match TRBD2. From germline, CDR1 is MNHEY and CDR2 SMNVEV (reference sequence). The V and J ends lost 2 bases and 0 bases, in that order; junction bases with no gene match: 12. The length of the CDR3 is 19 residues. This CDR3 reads CASSLGFWGSGTSYNEQFF. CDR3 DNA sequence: TGTGCCAGCAGTTTAGGTTTCTGGGGTAGCGGGACCTCCTACAATGAGCAGTTCTTC.

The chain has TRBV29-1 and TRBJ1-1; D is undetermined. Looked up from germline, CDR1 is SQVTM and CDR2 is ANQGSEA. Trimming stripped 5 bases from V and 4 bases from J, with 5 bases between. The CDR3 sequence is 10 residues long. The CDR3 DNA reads TGCAGCGTTCACGCCACTGAAGCTTTCTTT. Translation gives CSVHATEAFF.

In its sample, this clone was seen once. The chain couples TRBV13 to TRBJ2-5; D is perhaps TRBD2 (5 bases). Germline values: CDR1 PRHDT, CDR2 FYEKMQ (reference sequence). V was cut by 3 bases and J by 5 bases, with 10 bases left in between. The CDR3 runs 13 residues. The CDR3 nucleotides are TGTGCCAGCAGCTTGGGAGTAGCGGAGACCCAGTACTTC. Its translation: CASSLGVAETQYF.

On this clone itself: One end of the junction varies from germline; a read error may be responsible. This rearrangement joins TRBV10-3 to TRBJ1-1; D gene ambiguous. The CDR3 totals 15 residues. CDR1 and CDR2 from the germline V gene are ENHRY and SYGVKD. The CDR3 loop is CAISGGITGNSEAFF. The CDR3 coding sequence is TGTGCCATCAGTGGTGGGATAACCGGGAACTCTGAAGCTTTCTTT.

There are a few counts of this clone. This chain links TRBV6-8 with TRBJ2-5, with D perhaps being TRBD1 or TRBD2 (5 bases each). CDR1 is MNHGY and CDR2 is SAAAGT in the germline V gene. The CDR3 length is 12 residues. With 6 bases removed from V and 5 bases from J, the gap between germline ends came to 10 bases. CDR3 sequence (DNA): TGTGCCAGCAGACGAGGGACGGAGACCCAGTACTTC. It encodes CASRRGTETQYF.